This is a list of T cell receptor beta chains from one sample in a study of blood T cell repertoires in COVID-19. TCRdb's copy holds only in-frame clones and misses some; the assay was immunoSEQ multiplex PCR. Of around 400,000 clones listed, less than 90% are singletons. The sequencing sample was made of PBMCs or T cells enriched from blood (not recorded which). These receptor sequences come from a woman in her forties or fifties who had recovered from COVID-19. Each CDR3 is given with its conserved first and last residue. A D gene is named only where the DNA matches it firmly. Clone size is given for some rows only: seen once, a few or many times, or a class if the clone is expanded.

TRBV25-1,TRBJ1-3,NA,NA,CASFEGAGNTIYF,TGTGCCAGCTTCGAGGGTGCCGGGAACACCATATATTTT
TRBV19,TRBJ2-7,TRBD1,NA,CASGDRGYEQYF,TGTGCCAGTGGGGACAGGGGCTACGAGCAGTACTTC
TRBV4-2,TRBJ2-5,TRBD2,NA,CASSQGLAGATYQETQYF,TGTGCCAGCAGCCAAGGATTAGCGGGGGCCACGTACCAAGAGACCCAGTACTTC
TRBV4-2,TRBJ1-5,NA,NA,CASSQDREGIQPQHF,TGTGCCAGCAGCCAAGATAGGGAGGGGATTCAGCCCCAGCATTTT
TRBV6-2/TRBV6-3,TRBJ2-1,TRBD2,NA,CASSRRGTSGNNEQFF,TGTGCCAGCAGCCGGCGAGGGACTAGCGGCAACAATGAGCAGTTCTTC
TRBV29-1,TRBJ2-7,NA,once,CSVGQFSYEQYF,TGCAGCGTTGGACAGTTTTCCTACGAGCAGTACTTC
TRBV5-1,TRBJ2-5,TRBD2,NA,CASSPPGRGAQVTQYF,TGCGCCAGCAGCCCCCCCGGGCGGGGGGCGCAGGTGACCCAGTACTTC
TRBV7-9,TRBJ1-2,NA,NA,CASSLEVGLNYGYTF,TGTGCCAGCAGCTTAGAGGTGGGACTAAACTATGGCTACACCTTC
TRBV10-3,TRBJ2-1,TRBD2,NA,CAISEPTSGGPREQFF,TGTGCCATCAGTGAGCCGACTAGCGGGGGGCCGCGTGAGCAGTTCTTC
TRBV7-3,TRBJ2-3,NA,once,CASSLSVTDTQYF,TGTGCCAGCAGCTTATCGGTTACAGATACGCAGTATTTT
TRBV30,TRBJ1-4,NA,NA,CAGLAANVEKLFF,TGTGCCGGCCTCGCGGCCAATGTTGAAAAACTGTTTTTT
TRBV4-1,TRBJ1-6,TRBD1,once,CASSQGDRAFNSPLHF,TGCGCCAGCAGCCAAGGAGACAGGGCTTTTAATTCACCCCTCCACTTT
TRBV6-4,TRBJ1-1,NA,NA,CASSATPGNTEAFF,TGTGCCAGCAGTGCGACCCCAGGGAACACTGAAGCTTTCTTT
TRBV4-1,TRBJ1-2,NA,NA,CASSQDQRTLYGYTF,TGCGCCAGCAGCCAAGATCAGCGGACCTTGTATGGCTACACCTTC
TRBV7-2,TRBJ1-2,NA,NA,CASSPSTALSTSYGYTF,TGTGCCAGCAGCCCATCGACAGCCCTCTCGACGTCCTATGGCTACACCTTC
TRBV7-2,TRBJ2-2,TRBD1,NA,CASTRTGIKAGELFF,TGTGCCAGCACTCGGACAGGGATTAAGGCCGGGGAGCTGTTTTTT
TRBV5-4,TRBJ2-7,NA,NA,CASSLDRVARDEQYF,TGTGCCAGCAGCTTGGACAGGGTGGCCAGGGACGAGCAGTACTTC
TRBV2,TRBJ1-2,NA,NA,CASAETGLYGYTF,TGTGCCAGCGCTGAAACAGGTCTCTATGGCTACACCTTC
TRBV19,TRBJ1-1,NA,few,CASTPSLTSPGTEAFF,TGTGCCAGTACCCCTTCCTTGACAAGCCCGGGGACTGAAGCTTTCTTT
TRBV6-2/TRBV6-3,TRBJ1-2,NA,NA,CASSFLTGDGYTF,TGTGCCAGCAGTTTCCTGACAGGCGATGGCTACACCTTC
TRBV30,TRBJ1-4,NA,NA,CAWSPYTGTGEKLFF,TGTGCCTGGAGTCCTTATACAGGGACGGGTGAAAAACTGTTTTTT
TRBV30,TRBJ2-5,TRBD1,few,CAWSMDRVVETQYF,TGTGCCTGGAGCATGGACAGGGTGGTGGAGACCCAGTACTTC
TRBV25-1,TRBJ2-1,TRBD2,NA,CASSEGGGLGNEQFF,TGTGCCAGCAGTGAGGGGGGAGGGCTAGGGAATGAGCAGTTCTTC
TRBV2,TRBJ2-7,NA,NA,CASRRDNYEQYF,TGTGCCAGCCGCAGGGACAACTACGAGCAGTACTTC
TRBV5-1,TRBJ1-2,NA,NA,CASSLATANYGYTF,TGCGCCAGCAGCTTGGCTACAGCTAACTATGGCTACACCTTC
TRBV19,TRBJ2-5,TRBD1,NA,CASSDGGQGETQYF,TGTGCCAGTAGTGACGGAGGACAGGGGGAGACCCAGTACTTC
TRBV19,TRBJ1-2,NA,NA,CASSTQVYGYTF,TGTGCCAGTAGTACCCAGGTCTATGGCTACACCTTC
TRBV20-1,TRBJ2-1,NA,NA,CSASGARQTYNEQFF,TGCAGTGCTAGTGGGGCGAGACAAACCTACAATGAGCAGTTCTTC
TRBV6-5,TRBJ2-7,TRBD1,NA,CASRPPDRASYEQYF,TGTGCCAGCAGGCCGCCGGACAGGGCATCCTACGAGCAGTACTTC
TRBV27,TRBJ2-5,NA,NA,CASRDLPGTREFGTQYF,TGTGCCAGCAGAGACCTCCCTGGGACACGGGAATTCGGGACCCAGTACTTC
TRBV29-1,TRBJ1-2,NA,NA,CSVILADYGYTF,TGCAGCGTTATTTTAGCTGACTATGGCTACACCTTC
TRBV9,TRBJ2-1,NA,NA,CASSVDVRQGIEQFF,TGTGCCAGCAGCGTAGATGTCCGGCAGGGAATAGAGCAGTTCTTC
TRBV7-9,TRBJ1-2,NA,NA,CASSLDGGNYGYTF,TGTGCCAGCAGCTTAGATGGGGGGAACTATGGCTACACCTTC
TRBV5-1,TRBJ2-1,TRBD2,few,CASSLVGTSGYNEQFF,TGCGCCAGCAGCTTGGTTGGGACTAGCGGCTACAATGAGCAGTTCTTC
TRBV6-5,TRBJ1-2,NA,once,CASGLTGLYGYTF,TGTGCCAGCGGTCTCACAGGCCTCTATGGCTACACCTTC
TRBV10-3,TRBJ1-2,NA,NA,CAISGQANYGYTF,TGTGCCATCAGTGGACAGGCTAACTATGGCTACACCTTC
TRBV27,TRBJ1-3,NA,once,CASSSRSGGSYSGNTIYF,TGTGCCAGCAGTTCTCGGTCCGGGGGGTCCTACTCTGGAAACACCATATATTTT
TRBV5-1,TRBJ1-2,NA,NA,CASSAGGSHYGYTF,TGCGCCAGCAGCGCCGGAGGGTCGCACTATGGCTACACCTTC
TRBV6-4,TRBJ1-3,NA,once,CASRIGQPLNSGNTIYF,TGTGCCAGCAGGATCGGACAGCCTTTAAACTCTGGAAACACCATATATTTT
TRBV27,TRBJ1-6,NA,NA,CASSTPVRGRYSPLHF,TGTGCCAGCAGTACCCCGGTACGGGGTAGATATTCACCCCTCCACTTT
TRBV6-5,TRBJ1-1,TRBD1,NA,CASEPYQGATEAFF,TGTGCCAGCGAGCCCTATCAGGGGGCCACTGAAGCTTTCTTT